The 27 T cell receptor beta chains listed next were all sequenced from one sample in a study of OX40 agonist ivuxolimab in advanced cancers. Assay used: immunoSEQ multiplex PCR; TCRdb lists only in-frame clones, some missing. This sample has 50,000 to 65,000 clones; about 89% occur once, and the top ten carry around 1.8%. The sample in question was CD4+ or CD8+ T cells sorted from blood, obtained in a trial of the OX40 agonist ivuxolimab. The source of these receptors is an adult with an advanced solid tumor such as melanoma, head and neck, liver or kidney cancer.

The CDR3 bases are TGTGCCAGCAGCTTGGGTAGCGGGAGTGGGCCTCGCACAGATACGCAGTATTTT. This sequence encodes CASSLGSGSGPRTDTQYF. V gene TRBV5-4 combines with J gene TRBJ2-3; 9 bases are shared with TRBD2. The CDR3 runs 18 residues. After removal of 0 bases from V and 1 base from J, the junction contained 9 bases not matched to a gene. Germline CDR1 is SGHNT and CDR2 is YYREEE (reference sequence).

This chain links TRBV7-2 with TRBJ2-2; unclear D gene. This CDR3 is 14 amino acids long. V lost 6 bases, J lost 1 base, and 9 bases lay in between. The V gene's germline CDR1 is SGHTA and CDR2 FQGNSA. The CDR3 DNA is TGTGCCAGCAGTCCACCTCGGAACACCGGGGAGCTGTTTTTT. Encoded protein: CASSPPRNTGELFF.

V gene TRBV18 combines with J gene TRBJ1-5; no clear D gene. CDR1 is KGHSH and CDR2 is LQKENI in the germline V gene. V lost 3 bases and J 0 bases, leaving 6 bases between the germline ends. The CDR3 loop spans 14 amino acids. The CDR3 protein is CASSPQDSNQPQHF. The CDR3 nucleotides are TGTGCCAGCTCACCGCAGGATAGCAATCAGCCCCAGCATTTT. The full variable domain, in which reference TRBV18 and TRBJ1-5 provide the parts outside the CDR3, is NAGVMQNPRHLVRRRGQEARLRCSPMKGHSHVYWYRQLPEEGLKFMVYLQKENIIDESGMPKERFSAEFPKEGPSILRIQQVVRGDSAAYFCASSPQDSNQPQHFGDGTRLSIL.

This rearrangement joins TRBV5-5 to TRBJ2-7; a possible D gene is TRBD1 (7 bases). Germline V gene lookup returns CDR1 SGHKS and CDR2 YYEKEE (reference sequence). V was pared by 0 bases and J by 2 bases, with 15 bases between. The CDR3 sequence is 16 residues long. In DNA form, the CDR3 reads TGTGCCAGCAGCTTGGAGCCAGGGGGGTACACCTACGAGCAGTACGTC. Protein product: CASSLEPGGYTYEQYV.

The chain has TRBV5-1 and TRBJ1-6, with a weak D call TRBD1 (6 bases). This CDR3 region has 16 residues. Germline V lookup: CDR1 SGHRS, CDR2 YFSETQ. The V gene lost 0 bases and the J gene lost 2 bases, with 9 bases spanning the gap. CDR3 residues: CASSLVGQTYNSPLHF. DNA of the CDR3: TGCGCCAGCAGCTTGGTCGGACAGACCTATAATTCACCCCTCCACTTT.

The chain carries TRBV2 and TRBJ2-1, with D perhaps TRBD2 (5 bases). V lost 0 bases and J lost 9, with 12 bases in between. The length of the CDR3 is 14 residues. Germline CDR1 is SNHLY and CDR2 is FYNNEI. The CDR3, as DNA: TGTGCCAGCAGTGAAGCGCTTCGTCGGGGTGAGCAGTTCTTC. It translates to CASSEALRRGEQFF. Full variable domain (outside the CDR3, taken from reference TRBV2 and TRBJ2-1): EPEVTQTPSHQVTQMGQEVILRCVPISNHLYFYWYRQILGQKVEFLVSFYNNEISEKSEIFDDQFSVERPDGSNFTLKIRSTKLEDSAMYFCASSEALRRGEQFFGPGTRLTVL.

The gene calls are TRBV5-1 and TRBJ2-2; D is tentatively TRBD1 or TRBD2 (6 bases each). CDR3 length equals 15 residues. Germline CDR1 SGHRS, CDR2 YFSETQ. The V gene lost 1 base and the J gene lost 6 bases, with 13 bases spanning the gap. As DNA, the CDR3 is TGCGCCAGCAGCTTGCTACAGGGAGGCGCCGGGGAGCTGTTTTTT. It translates to CASSLLQGGAGELFF.

This chain connects TRBV5-1 to TRBJ2-2; 9 nucleotides agree with TRBD1. The V segment lost 2 bases and the J segment 0 bases; nucleotides outside the gene matches: 2. Germline V gene data show CDR1 as SGHRS and CDR2 as YFSETQ. This CDR3 is built from 16 residues. The CDR3: CASSFRQGANTGELFF. CDR3 bases: TGCGCCAGCAGCTTTCGACAGGGGGCGAACACCGGGGAGCTGTTTTTT.

This chain joins TRBV28 and TRBJ1-6; D gene uncertain. V lost 6 bases, J lost 3 bases, and 9 bases lay in between. The CDR3 spans 14 residues. Per the germline V gene, CDR1 is MDHEN and CDR2 is SYDVKM. CDR3 in amino acids: CASSLLIYNSPLHF. The CDR3 bases are TGTGCCAGCAGCCTTCTCATCTATAATTCACCCCTCCACTTT.

The chain recombines TRBV11-2 with TRBJ2-3; 10 bases are a match to TRBD2. Germline values: CDR1 SGHAT, CDR2 FQNNGV. CDR3 size: 15 residues. The V gene end was trimmed by 1 base and the J gene end by 3 bases; junction bases not matched to a gene: 1. CDR3 amino acids: CASSLGTSGTDTQYF. CDR3 nucleotides: TGTGCCAGCAGCTTAGGGACTAGCGGAACAGATACGCAGTATTTT.

This rearrangement joins TRBV7-2 to TRBJ2-3; D not certain. The length of the CDR3 is 11 residues. Germline V lookup: CDR1 SGHTA, CDR2 FQGNSA. V lost 5 bases, J lost 8 bases, and 8 bases lay in between. The chain's CDR3 is CASSPRGTQYF. The CDR3 DNA is TGTGCCAGCAGCCCAAGAGGTACGCAGTATTTT.

The CDR3 DNA follows: TGTGCCAGCAGCTTAAGACGGCTCGAGGGGTACAATTCACCCCTCCACTTT. Protein product: CASSLRRLEGYNSPLHF. V and J are TRBV7-2 and TRBJ1-6, with D possibly matching TRBD1 (5 bases). Looked up from germline, CDR1 is SGHTA and CDR2 is FQGNSA. The CDR3 sequence is 17 residues long. With 2 bases removed from V and 7 bases from J, the gap between germline ends came to 18 bases.

This clone has a single count. The gene calls are TRBV7-7 and TRBJ2-5; 10 positions match TRBD2. The CDR3 runs to 17 residues. The ends lost 2 bases at V and 1 base at J; junction bases unmatched: 7. Germline CDR1 is SSHAT and CDR2 is FNYEAQ (reference sequence). The CDR3 nucleotides read TGTGCCAGCAGCTTAAGCGGGAGGGCCTCGGGCCAAGAGACCCAGTACTTC. Translation gives CASSLSGRASGQETQYF. The whole variable domain, remainder taken from reference TRBV7-7 and TRBJ2-5, is GAGVSQSPRYKVTKRGQDVTLRCDPISSHATLYWYQQALGQGPEFLTYFNYEAQPDKSGLPSDRFSAERPEGSISTLTIQRTEQRDSAMYRCASSLSGRASGQETQYFGPGTRLLVL.

V and J are TRBV5-5 and TRBJ1-5; no clear D gene. The CDR3 sequence is 14 residues long. Between the trimmed V and J ends, which lost 2 bases and 4 bases, there was a span of 10 bases. CDR1 is SGHKS, CDR2 YYEKEE, per germline (reference sequence). DNA of the CDR3: TGTGCCAGCAGCTTAGGGAGGGTGAATCAGCCCCAGCATTTT. Translation gives CASSLGRVNQPQHF.

The chain is built from TRBV28 and TRBJ1-5; 8 bases are shared with TRBD1. The germline CDR1 and CDR2 sequences are MDHEN and SYDVKM. J lost 7 bases, V lost 5 bases, and 7 bases had no gene match. CDR3 length: 14 residues. As DNA, the CDR3 is TGTGCCAGCAGTAGTCAGGGGGCGCGGCAGCCCCAGCATTTT. Translation: CASSSQGARQPQHF.

The chain links TRBV6-5 to TRBJ2-7; 11 bases match TRBD2. This CDR3 is built from 15 residues. Unmatched junction bases numbered 5, after V lost 6 bases and J lost 1 base. Germline assignment: CDR1 MNHEY and CDR2 SVGAGI. The chain's CDR3 is CASSLRTSGSYEQYF. CDR3 in DNA: TGTGCCAGCAGCCTCCGGACTAGCGGGTCCTACGAGCAGTACTTC.

J is TRBJ2-1 and V is TRBV5-1; D may be TRBD1 (5 bases). This CDR3 is built from 13 residues. The V and J ends lost 1 base and 4 bases respectively, with 6 bases between them. Germline V CDR1 and CDR2: SGHRS, YFSETQ. CDR3 amino acids: CASSLNRYNEQFF. The CDR3 DNA sequence: TGCGCCAGCAGCTTGAACAGGTACAATGAGCAGTTCTTC.

The J gene is TRBJ2-2, the V gene TRBV5-6; 7 nucleotides match TRBD1. The V gene end was trimmed by 5 bases and the J gene end by 4 bases; junction bases not matched to a gene: 8. The germline gives CDR1 SGHDT, CDR2 YYEEEE. The CDR3 loop spans 15 amino acids. CDR3 nucleotides: TGTGCCAGCAGAACAGGGGCGCGGATCACCGGGGAGCTGTTTTTT. It codes for CASRTGARITGELFF.

This chain joins TRBV25-1 and TRBJ2-3; no clear D gene. The CDR3 loop spans 14 amino acids. V lost 5 bases, J lost 0 bases, and 9 bases lay in between. Germline loops: CDR1 MGHDK, CDR2 SYGVNS. The CDR3 protein is CASSHLPSTDTQYF. As DNA, the CDR3 is TGTGCCAGCAGTCACTTACCTAGCACAGATACGCAGTATTTT.

J is TRBJ2-2 and V is TRBV9, with D tentatively TRBD1 or TRBD2 (5 bases each). The ends were cut back, 7 bases at V and 4 bases at J, with 20 bases in the middle. Germline V gene sequence: CDR1 SGDLS, CDR2 YYNGEE. The CDR3 has 16 amino acids. The CDR3 nucleotides read TGTGCCAGCCAACGCGGAAGGGGACCAACCACCGGGGAGCTGTTTTTT. Amino acid sequence: CASQRGRGPTTGELFF. Variable domain in full (rest from reference TRBV9 and TRBJ2-2): DSGVTQTPKHLITATGQRVTLRCSPRSGDLSVYWYQQSLDQGLQFLIQYYNGEERAKGNILERFSAQQFPDLHSELNLSSLELGDSALYFCASQRGRGPTTGELFFGEGSRLTVL.

This clone is labeled large. The chain has TRBV27 and TRBJ2-7; TRBD2 agrees at 8 bases. Trimming at V came to 0 bases and at J to 1 base, leaving 2 bases not matched to a gene. Germline-derived CDR1 and CDR2 are MNHEY and SMNVEV (reference sequence). The CDR3 has 15 residues. The CDR3 DNA reads TGTGCCAGCAGTTTATCCGGGACTAGATCCTACGAGCAGTACTTC. This sequence encodes CASSLSGTRSYEQYF.

This clone was counted a single time. V is TRBV5-1 and J is TRBJ1-6, with 8 bases that match TRBD1. The CDR3 runs 15 residues. V was clipped by 3 bases and J by 6 bases; unmatched bases: 5. Germline V gene lookup returns CDR1 SGHRS and CDR2 YFSETQ. CDR3 sequence reads: CASSSGQEGNSPLHF. The CDR3 DNA reads TGCGCCAGCAGCTCGGGACAGGAGGGTAATTCACCCCTCCACTTT. Full variable domain (outside the CDR3, taken from reference TRBV5-1 and TRBJ1-6): KAGVTQTPRYLIKTRGQQVTLSCSPISGHRSVSWYQQTPGQGLQFLFEYFSETQRNKGNFPGRFSGRQFSNSRSEMNVSTLELGDSALYLCASSSGQEGNSPLHFGNGTRLTVT.

This chain uses TRBV15 with TRBJ2-2, with D tentatively TRBD1 or TRBD2 (6 bases each). CDR3 size: 15 residues. Germline loops: CDR1 LNHNV, CDR2 YYDKDF (reference sequence). Trimming left V 3 bases short and J 2 bases short, with 10 bases between. The CDR3 loop is CATSRGGSNTGELFF. CDR3 coding DNA: TGTGCCACCAGCAGGGGGGGCAGCAACACCGGGGAGCTGTTTTTT.

The chain combines TRBV11-2 with TRBJ1-4, with D maybe TRBD1 (6 bases). CDR3 length equals 16 residues. Trimming left V 5 bases short and J 0 bases short, with 13 bases between. CDR1 SGHAT and CDR2 FQNNGV come from the germline V gene. As DNA, the CDR3 is TGTGCCAGCAGCCTGGGAACAGGGCCAACTAATGAAAAACTGTTTTTT. Translation: CASSLGTGPTNEKLFF.

V usage is TRBV25-1 and J usage is TRBJ1-2, with D uncertain. The CDR3 contains 12 residues. Germline loops: CDR1 MGHDK, CDR2 SYGVNS. With 3 bases removed from V and 8 bases from J, the gap between germline ends came to 10 bases. This chain's CDR3 is CASSDPGLGYTF. CDR3 DNA: TGTGCCAGCAGTGATCCTGGGCTCGGCTACACCTTC.

The chain is built from TRBV5-7 and TRBJ2-1; perhaps TRBD2 as D (7 bases). TRBV5-7 falls under the ORF class, with uncertain function. Trimming shortened V by 7 bases and J by 10 bases, and 27 bases separated the two germline ends. This CDR3 has 16 amino acids. CDR3 sequence (DNA): TGTGCCAGCCGCCGGCGACAGGTAACACCGGGACTAGAGCAGTTCTTC. Its translation is CASRRRQVTPGLEQFF.

The chain uses TRBV19 and TRBJ1-5; D unresolved. The V end was cut by 6 bases, the J end by 10 bases, with 13 bases between. The V gene's germline CDR1 is LNHDA and CDR2 SQIVND (reference sequence). The CDR3 runs to 12 residues. The DNA for the CDR3 is TGTGCCAGTAGGCAACCGTCGGAACCCCAGCATTTT. This gives the protein CASRQPSEPQHF.